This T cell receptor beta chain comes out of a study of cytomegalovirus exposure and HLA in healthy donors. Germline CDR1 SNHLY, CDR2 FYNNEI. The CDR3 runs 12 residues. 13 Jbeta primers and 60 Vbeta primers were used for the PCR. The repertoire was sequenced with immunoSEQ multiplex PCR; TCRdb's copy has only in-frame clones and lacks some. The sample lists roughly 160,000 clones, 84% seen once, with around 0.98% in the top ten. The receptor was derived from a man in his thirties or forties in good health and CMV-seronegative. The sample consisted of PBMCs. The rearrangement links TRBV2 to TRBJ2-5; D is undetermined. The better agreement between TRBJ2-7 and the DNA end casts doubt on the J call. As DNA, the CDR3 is TGTGCCAGCAGGATCTTCTCCTACGAGCAGTACTTC. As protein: CASRIFSYEQYF.